The T cell receptor (beta chain) under discussion was sequenced for a study of shared clonotypes between healthy human individuals. Profiled with immunoSEQ multiplex PCR; TCRdb holds only in-frame clones, not every one. The data contain fewer than 1.8 million clones, roughly 98.5% of them seen just once; the ten biggest clones take up 0.36%. The sample consisted of naive CD4+ T cells sorted from blood. Subset: CD45RA+ positively selected. The receptor comes from a man aged 25-40 years in good health.

CDR3 coding DNA: TGTGCCAGCAGCTTACTACCAGCGGGAGGCAATGAGCAGTTCTTC. This sequence encodes CASSLLPAGGNEQFF. The rearrangement links TRBV7-3 to TRBJ2-1, with 9 bases that match TRBD2. V lost 2 bases, J lost 6 bases, and 5 bases stayed unmatched. CDR3 length equals 15 residues. CDR1 and CDR2 from the germline V gene are SGHTA and FQGTGA.